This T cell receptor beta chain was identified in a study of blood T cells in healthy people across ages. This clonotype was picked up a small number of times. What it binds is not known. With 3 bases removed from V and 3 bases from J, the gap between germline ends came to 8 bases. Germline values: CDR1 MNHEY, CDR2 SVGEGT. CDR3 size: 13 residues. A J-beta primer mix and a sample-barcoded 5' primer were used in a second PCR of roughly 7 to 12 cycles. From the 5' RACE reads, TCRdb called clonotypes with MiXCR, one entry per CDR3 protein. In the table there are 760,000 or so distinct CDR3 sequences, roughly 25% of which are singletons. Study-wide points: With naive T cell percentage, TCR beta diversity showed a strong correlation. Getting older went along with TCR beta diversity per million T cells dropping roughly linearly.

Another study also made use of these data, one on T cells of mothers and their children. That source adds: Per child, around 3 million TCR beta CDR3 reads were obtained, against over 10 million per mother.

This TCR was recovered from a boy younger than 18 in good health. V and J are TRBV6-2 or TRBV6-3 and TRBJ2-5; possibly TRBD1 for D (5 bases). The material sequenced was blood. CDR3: CASSYDSEETQYF. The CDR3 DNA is TGTGCCAGCAGTTATGACAGCGAAGAGACCCAGTACTTC.